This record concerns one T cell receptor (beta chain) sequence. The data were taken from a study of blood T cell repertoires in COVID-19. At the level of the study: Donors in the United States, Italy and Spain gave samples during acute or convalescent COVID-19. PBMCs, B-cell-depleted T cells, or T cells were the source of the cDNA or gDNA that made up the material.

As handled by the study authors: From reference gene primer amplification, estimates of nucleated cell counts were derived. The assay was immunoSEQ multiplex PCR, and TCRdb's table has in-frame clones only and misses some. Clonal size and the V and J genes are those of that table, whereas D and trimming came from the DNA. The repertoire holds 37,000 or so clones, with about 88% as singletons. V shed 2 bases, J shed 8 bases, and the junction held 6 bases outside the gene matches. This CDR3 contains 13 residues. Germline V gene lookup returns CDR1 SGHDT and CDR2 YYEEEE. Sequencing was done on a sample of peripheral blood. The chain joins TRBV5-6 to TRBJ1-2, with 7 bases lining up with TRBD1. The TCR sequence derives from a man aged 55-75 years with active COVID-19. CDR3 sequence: CASSFQGEGGYTF. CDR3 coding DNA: TGTGCCAGCAGCTTTCAGGGGGAAGGGGGCTACACCTTC. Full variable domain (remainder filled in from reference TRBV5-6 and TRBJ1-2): DAGVTQSPTHLIKTRGQQVTLRCSPKSGHDTVSWYQQALGQGPQFIFQYYEEEERQRGNFPDRFSGHQFPNYSSELNVNALLLGDSALYLCASSFQGEGGYTFGSGTRLTVV.